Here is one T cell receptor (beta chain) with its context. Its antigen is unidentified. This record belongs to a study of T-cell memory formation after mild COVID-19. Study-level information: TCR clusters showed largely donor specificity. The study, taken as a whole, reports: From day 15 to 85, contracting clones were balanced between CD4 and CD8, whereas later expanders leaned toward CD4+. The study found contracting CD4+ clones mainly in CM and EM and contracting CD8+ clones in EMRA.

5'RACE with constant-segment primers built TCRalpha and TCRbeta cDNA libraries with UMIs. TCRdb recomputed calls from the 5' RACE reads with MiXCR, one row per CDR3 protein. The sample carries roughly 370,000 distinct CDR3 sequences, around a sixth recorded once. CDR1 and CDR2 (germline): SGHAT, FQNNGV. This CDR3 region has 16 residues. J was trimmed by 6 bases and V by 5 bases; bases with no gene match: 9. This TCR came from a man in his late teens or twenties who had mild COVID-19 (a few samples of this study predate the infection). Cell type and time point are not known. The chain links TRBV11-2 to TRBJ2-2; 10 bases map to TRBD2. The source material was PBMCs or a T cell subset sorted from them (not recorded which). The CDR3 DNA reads TGTGCCAGCAGCGCACCCGGGACTAGCGACGCCGGGGAGCTGTTTTTT. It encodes CASSAPGTSDAGELFF.